The source of this TCR beta chain is a study of T cells in Graves' hyperthyroidism and ophthalmopathy. The TCR beta CDR3 regions underwent amplification using RNA transcripts as the source. First-round RT-PCR with HTBI primers amplified the TCR CDR3 region. TCRdb reanalysed the multiplex PCR reads using MiXCR and keeps one entry per CDR3 protein. The sample records around 300,000 distinct CDR3 sequences, roughly an eighth being singletons. Findings of the study overall: Within blood appeared most thyroid clonotypes that had expanded above 0.001. Ophthalmopathy was identified by the model a median around 6.9 months ahead of onset.

The study based diagnoses on clinical symptoms, serum thyroxine and TRAb, thyroid ultrasound and orbital computed tomography. PBMCs stemmed from approximately 9.1 ml fresh peripheral blood. This clonotype was seen at least ten times. Its cognate antigen is unknown. The receptor's source is a woman aged 40 to 49 with Graves' ophthalmopathy. Material: blood.

The CDR3 bases are TGTGCCAGCAGCCTTCTCTCGTCTAGCAATCAGCCCCAGCATTTT. This codes for CASSLLSSSNQPQHF. The chain has TRBV6-1 and TRBJ1-5, with D unresolved. Germline CDR1 MNHNS, CDR2 SASEGT. The V and J ends lost 6 bases and 0 bases respectively, with 12 bases between them. The CDR3 sequence is 15 residues long.